This T cell receptor beta chain was sequenced for a study of cytomegalovirus exposure and HLA in healthy donors. In the study overall: A later analysis reported the 120 or so validation repertoires used the same platform as the roughly 700 first-cohort repertoires.

Germline V gene data show CDR1 as KGHSH and CDR2 as LQKENI. CDR3 length equals 14 residues. Deletions cut 5 bases from V and 6 bases from J, with 14 bases between. The study, taken as a whole, reports: Cytomegalovirus-associated status was assigned to about 160 TCR beta chains. Reports showed the classifier diagnosing cytomegalovirus status with high specificity and sensitivity.

Repertoires were generated with immunoSEQ multiplex PCR, while TCRdb's copy carries only in-frame clones and drops some. The sample contains more than 140,000 clones, 85% to 90% of which appear only once. Notes on this clone: Antigen: not known.

The validation cohort, a group of some 120 subjects, included the donors and was separate from the roughly 670-subject first cohort. Material: PBMCs. The sequence came from a woman between 18 and 29 years old in good health and CMV-seropositive. This chain joins TRBV18 and TRBJ2-1, with unresolved D. The DNA of the CDR3 is TGTGCCAGCTCATTTAGAGGCAGTAGCAATGAGCAGTTCTTC. Translated: CASSFRGSSNEQFF. The variable domain in full, completed from reference TRBV18 and TRBJ2-1, reads NAGVMQNPRHLVRRRGQEARLRCSPMKGHSHVYWYRQLPEEGLKFMVYLQKENIIDESGMPKERFSAEFPKEGPSILRIQQVVRGDSAAYFCASSFRGSSNEQFFGPGTRLTVL.